A single sample is the source of the 6 T cell receptor beta chains below, sequenced in a study of blood T cell repertoires in COVID-19. The assay was immunoSEQ multiplex PCR, and TCRdb's table has in-frame clones only and misses some. The repertoire holds 90,000 to 130,000 clones, with over 75% as singletons. The source material was peripheral blood. The receptors shown here come from a woman aged 80 or older with active or convalescent COVID-19.

The chain uses TRBV12-2 and TRBJ2-2; the table's D gene call, TRBD2, was not cross checked with the DNA. TRBV12-2 corresponds to a pseudogene. CDR3 size: 16 residues. The CDR3 DNA is TGTGCAAGTCGCTTACCGACTAGCGGGAACACCGGGGAGCTGTTTTTT. This sequence encodes CASRLPTSGNTGELFF.

In regard to this clone: One end of the junction varies from germline; a read error may be responsible. V is TRBV3-1 (or the pseudogene TRBV3-2) and J is TRBJ2-3; 9 bases fit TRBD2. The CDR3 has 16 residues. Per the germline V gene, CDR1 is LGHDT and CDR2 is YNNKEL (reference sequence). CDR3 sequence reads: CASSPRGGRVTDAQYF. The CDR3 DNA sequence: TGTGCCAGCAGCCCCCGGGGCGGGAGGGTCACAGATGCGCAGTATTTT.

The chain couples TRBV29-1 to TRBJ2-3; 8 bases are a match to TRBD2. The ends lost 1 base at V and 8 bases at J; junction bases unmatched: 8. This CDR3 spans 14 amino acids. CDR1 is SQVTM, CDR2 ANQGSEA, per germline. CDR3 nucleotide sequence: TGCAGCGTTGAAGTCGGGACTAGTGGTGGTACGCAGTATTTT. This gives the protein CSVEVGTSGGTQYF.

A single count supports this clone. The chain uses TRBV5-1 and TRBJ2-7; a possible D gene is TRBD2 (6 bases). CDR1 and CDR2 (germline): SGHRS, YFSETQ. This CDR3 has 15 residues. The germline V and J ends were trimmed by 0 bases and 2 bases, with 12 bases remaining between them. CDR3 sequence: CASSLAGGRPYEQYF. The CDR3 coding sequence is TGCGCCAGCAGCTTGGCCGGGGGTCGCCCCTACGAGCAGTACTTC.

The V gene is TRBV5-1, the J gene TRBJ1-2, with 7 bases aligning to TRBD1. In germline, CDR1 is SGHRS, CDR2 YFSETQ. This CDR3 spans 15 amino acids. V gave up 0 bases and J gave up 5 bases; unmatched junction bases: 7. The DNA of the CDR3 is TGCGCCAGCAGCTTGGGAACGTCAGGGGGATATGGCTACACCTTC. The encoded protein is CASSLGTSGGYGYTF.

V is TRBV5-1 and J is TRBJ2-5, with D perhaps matching TRBD1 or TRBD2 (5 bases each). The length of the CDR3 is 14 residues. In germline, CDR1 is SGHRS, CDR2 YFSETQ. V was clipped by 4 bases and J by 2 bases, with 12 bases between them. The CDR3 sequence: CASSMGRTQETQYF. The CDR3 DNA follows: TGCGCCAGCAGCATGGGACGGACTCAAGAGACCCAGTACTTC.